This T cell receptor beta chain appears in the sequencing data of a study of vaccination and CD4 T cells after COVID-19. The ends lost 6 bases at V and 1 base at J; junction bases unmatched: 13. The CDR3 is 18 amino acids. From germline, CDR1 is LNHDA and CDR2 SQIVND (reference sequence). Treatment here: roughly 11-day PBMC culture with coronavirus spike peptide pools or control peptides (ViraFEST assay). Remarks on this clonotype: What it recognizes is unknown.

The Oncomine TCR Beta short-read assay was what sequenced the DNA obtained from cultured CD4+ T cells. Someone extracted genomic DNA from cultured CD4+ T cells. MiXCR, applied by TCRdb to the PCR reads, yields one record per CDR3 protein. The table shows 9,000 to 13,000 distinct CDR3 sequences, with 58% occurring only once. The receptor was isolated from a human donor who had recovered from COVID-19. The sequenced sample consisted of CD4+ T cells from blood, cultured in vitro. V is TRBV19 and J is TRBJ1-5; TRBD1 matches 9 bases. The CDR3 loop reads CASSRDRDRSWSNQPQHF. The CDR3 region has the DNA TGTGCCAGTAGCAGGGACAGGGATCGTAGTTGGAGCAATCAGCCCCAGCATTTT.